A selection of T cell receptor beta chains follows, all from one sample in a study of shared clonotypes between healthy human individuals. Using immunoSEQ multiplex PCR, the repertoire was profiled, and TCRdb retains in-frame clones only, with some absent. The sample records 2 million to 2.5 million clones, 95% being singletons. The specimen sequenced was naive CD4+ T cells sorted from blood. Every receptor here comes from a man aged 18-30 years in good health. Each CDR3 is given with its conserved first and last residue. Fields, in order: J gene, clone size, V gene, CDR3 protein. Some rows have no size entry. The others give once, few or many, or a class for an expanded clone.

TRBJ1-6,-,TRBV19,CASSIRSGSGGNSPLHF
TRBJ1-1,-,TRBV19,CASSMRDRANTEAFF
TRBJ2-5,-,TRBV7-2,CASSLLAGGYQETQYF
TRBJ2-5,-,TRBV18,CASSPPMGQLLHQETQYF
TRBJ1-2,once,TRBV11-2,CASSFAGPNYGYTF
TRBJ2-5,-,TRBV5-1,CASSLGLAGSGQETQYF
TRBJ1-2,-,TRBV5-4,CASSLASGYGYTF
TRBJ1-2,-,TRBV4-1,CASSQVVFRGQGADYGYTF
TRBJ1-1,-,TRBV30,CAWARPGQGSEAFF
TRBJ1-1,-,TRBV2,CASRPTVNTEAFF
TRBJ1-4,-,TRBV10-3,CAISDGVPNEKLFF
TRBJ2-3,-,TRBV13,CASSNLAGGLDTQYF
TRBJ1-2,-,TRBV13,CASSLVGQGVYTF
TRBJ1-3,-,TRBV12-5,CASGLKHRSGNTIYF
TRBJ1-2,-,TRBV6-5,CASSYGRGRVYGYTF
TRBJ1-2,-,TRBV28,CASNGESNYGYTF
TRBJ1-3,-,TRBV25-1,CASSDFAVSGNTIYF
TRBJ2-3,-,TRBV2,CASRPGKADTQYF
TRBJ2-7,-,TRBV11-2,CASSLGLETGEQYF
TRBJ2-2,-,TRBV7-2,CASSLVQLAGSGGELFF
TRBJ1-2,once,TRBV28,CASSATGGGYGYTF
TRBJ2-1,-,TRBV7-2,CASIRDRGDYNEQFF
TRBJ2-2,-,TRBV11-3,CASTRGGTGELFF
TRBJ1-1,-,TRBV18,CASSPRQGGTNTEAFF
TRBJ1-3,-,TRBV6-4,CASNCPSGNTIYF
TRBJ1-6,-,TRBV7-2,CASSLTGGVNSPLHF
TRBJ2-7,-,TRBV10-3,CAISEYTVGDDEQYF
TRBJ2-7,-,TRBV19,CASSIYFGTGRYEQYF
TRBJ2-3,-,TRBV2,CASGPGTSGSSDTQYF
TRBJ2-7,-,TRBV5-1,CASSNRNPGQGTEQYF